A selection of T cell receptor beta chains follows, all from one sample in a study of blood T cell repertoires in COVID-19. Clones were read by immunoSEQ multiplex PCR, and TCRdb kept only the in-frame ones, dropping some. The table has more than 300,000 clones, roughly 90% seen once. The specimen sequenced was PBMCs or T cells enriched from blood (not recorded which). Every receptor here comes from a woman aged 25 to 39 who had recovered from COVID-19. Each CDR3 is given with its conserved first and last residue. D genes are given only for firm matches. The size entry is marked missing in some rows and otherwise reads once, few, many or a size class.

>TRBV5-1|TRBJ1-2|-|-
CASSLGPNYGYTF
TGCGCCAGCAGCTTGGGGCCAAACTATGGCTACACCTTC
>TRBV28|TRBJ1-1|-|TRBD1
CASRVTGVGDTEAFF
TGTGCCAGCAGAGTGACAGGGGTGGGGGACACTGAAGCTTTCTTT
>TRBV18|TRBJ2-2|-|-
CASSWNSPGTGELFF
TGTGCCAGCTCATGGAATTCGCCGGGCACCGGGGAGCTGTTTTTT
>TRBV21-1|TRBJ2-7|-|-
CASSNGEQYF
TGTGCCAGCAGCAACGGCGAGCAGTACTTC
>TRBV7-9|TRBJ1-1|-|-
CASSEGTEAFF
TGTGCCAGCTCGGAGGGCACTGAAGCTTTCTTT
>TRBV18|TRBJ2-7|-|TRBD2
CASSPPGGRADEQYF
TGTGCCAGCTCACCCCCTGGCGGGAGGGCCGACGAGCAGTACTTC
>TRBV28|TRBJ1-6|-|-
CASSLPQGYNSPLHF
TGTGCCAGCAGTTTACCACAGGGCTATAATTCACCCCTCCACTTT
>TRBV7-8|TRBJ1-5|-|-
CASSLVSGAAQPQHF
TGTGCCAGCAGCTTAGTGTCTGGGGCGGCGCAGCCCCAGCATTTT
>TRBV24-1|TRBJ1-2|-|-
CATSKSAEGYGYTF
TGTGCCACCAGTAAGTCGGCTGAGGGCTATGGCTACACCTTC
>TRBV6-1|TRBJ1-4|once|TRBD1
CASSEVAGGGSPTKLFF
TGTGCCAGCAGTGAAGTGGCAGGGGGAGGAAGTCCGACAAAACTGTTTTTT
>TRBV19|TRBJ1-6|-|TRBD1
CASRAQGNSPLHF
TGTGCCAGTAGAGCACAGGGGAATTCACCCCTCCACTTT
>TRBV4-1|TRBJ2-7|-|-
CASSISLDSGEQYF
TGCGCCAGCAGCATCTCCCTAGATTCCGGCGAGCAGTACTTC
>TRBV7-2|TRBJ2-7|-|TRBD1
CASSSLPGQGKSGEQYF
TGTGCCAGCAGCTCCCTGCCGGGACAGGGAAAGTCGGGGGAGCAGTACTTC
>TRBV27|TRBJ2-7|-|-
CASSFGQSYEQYF
TGTGCCAGCAGTTTCGGACAGTCCTACGAGCAGTACTTC
>TRBV9|TRBJ2-1|-|TRBD2
CASSPSGSGSYNEQFF
TGTGCCAGCAGCCCGAGCGGGAGTGGGTCCTACAATGAGCAGTTCTTC
>TRBV11-2|TRBJ1-3|-|-
CASSFWTFSGNTIYF
TGTGCCAGCAGCTTCTGGACTTTCTCTGGAAACACCATATATTTT
>TRBV7-9|TRBJ2-1|-|TRBD2
CASSFATGTSGRNNEQFF
TGTGCCAGCAGCTTCGCCACAGGGACTAGCGGGAGAAATAATGAGCAGTTCTTC
>TRBV3-1/TRBV3-2|TRBJ2-2|-|-
CASSQVVNTGELFF
TGTGCCAGCAGCCAAGTAGTGAACACCGGGGAGCTGTTTTTT
>TRBV6-5|TRBJ1-6|once|-
CASTARRGWGSPLHF
TGTGCCAGCACCGCCCGCCGAGGGTGGGGTTCACCCCTCCACTTT
>TRBV4-3|TRBJ2-5|once|-
CASSQDGNTLRVYF
TGCGCCAGCAGCCAAGATGGAAATACCCTGCGGGTCTACTTC
>TRBV27|TRBJ1-5|-|-
CASSPGRGQPQHF
TGTGCCAGCAGCCCAGGGAGGGGTCAGCCCCAGCATTTT
>TRBV7-2|TRBJ2-7|-|-
CASSLSGLSAYEQYF
TGTGCCAGCAGCTTAAGTGGACTTTCCGCCTACGAGCAGTACTTC
>TRBV9|TRBJ2-5|-|TRBD2
CASSGSGGGTETQYF
TGTGCCAGCAGCGGAAGCGGGGGGGGAACAGAGACCCAGTACTTC